These 22 T cell receptor beta chains share one sample of origin, sequenced in a study of blood T cell repertoires in COVID-19. Assay: immunoSEQ multiplex PCR; the TCRdb copy retains only in-frame clones and omits some. The sample lists around 80,000 clones; 82% were seen once. The sequencing sample was made of peripheral blood. These receptors originate from a man in his 60s with acute or convalescent COVID-19.

This clone turned up a few times. The J gene is TRBJ1-1, the V gene TRBV13; TRBD1 matches 7 bases. This CDR3 is 18 amino acids long. J gave up 5 bases and V 5 bases, and 20 bases lay outside the gene matches. Germline-derived CDR1 and CDR2 are PRHDT and FYEKMQ (reference sequence). The CDR3 bases are TGTGCCAGCAGCCACATATCAGGGGGTGGTATACGGGAGACTGAAGCTTTCTTT. Its translation: CASSHISGGGIRETEAFF.

This rearrangement joins TRBV5-5 to TRBJ1-1, with D possibly TRBD1 on 6 matching bases. The CDR3 has 14 amino acids. CDR1 is SGHKS and CDR2 is YYEKEE in the germline V gene (reference sequence). Between the trimmed V and J ends, which lost 1 base and 4 bases, there was a span of 11 bases. The CDR3 spells CASSLNTGFTEAFF. As DNA, the CDR3 is TGTGCCAGCAGCTTGAATACAGGGTTCACTGAAGCTTTCTTT.

V and J are TRBV7-8 and TRBJ2-7; tentatively, D is TRBD2 (5 bases). Germline CDR1 SGHVS, CDR2 FQNEAQ. The CDR3 covers 13 residues. V lost 5 bases to trimming and J lost 3 bases, with 11 bases between them. The CDR3 is CASSAAVNYEQYF. Here the CDR3 DNA reads TGTGCCAGCAGCGCAGCGGTTAACTACGAGCAGTACTTC.

CDR3 DNA sequence: TGTGCCAGCAGGCCCGATGGGAGGACTGAAGCTTTCTTT. Translation: CASRPDGRTEAFF. The rearrangement uses TRBV12-3 or TRBV12-4 and TRBJ1-1; no clear D. The CDR3 is made up of 13 amino acids. The V end was cut by 6 bases, the J end by 5 bases, with 13 bases between.

The sample holds one count of this clone. This chain joins TRBV5-4 and TRBJ1-4, with D possibly TRBD1 on 5 matching bases. Germline V gene sequence: CDR1 SGHNT, CDR2 YYREEE (reference sequence). V was shortened by 5 bases and J by 7 bases, with 15 bases between the two germline ends. The CDR3 covers 14 residues. CDR3 in amino acids: CASSSRGESEKLFF. The CDR3 coding sequence is TGTGCCAGCAGTTCAAGGGGCGAAAGTGAAAAACTGTTTTTT.

V usage is TRBV6-5 and J usage is TRBJ2-7; tentative D call: TRBD1 (6 bases). There are 15 residues in the CDR3. Trimming pared 5 bases from V and 2 bases from J, leaving 16 bases between. Germline V CDR1 and CDR2: MNHEY, SVGAGI. CDR3 nucleotide sequence: TGTGCCAGCAGTCAATCAGGGGATTCAACCTACGAGCAGTACTTC. It encodes CASSQSGDSTYEQYF.

CDR3 sequence: CASSLAVSSSNTGELFF. The CDR3 region has the DNA TGTGCCAGCAGCTTGGCCGTCTCGAGCTCGAACACCGGGGAGCTGTTTTTT. The chain joins TRBV5-5 to TRBJ2-2; no clear D. The CDR3 covers 17 residues. Trimming left V 0 bases short and J 0 bases short, with 12 bases between. Looked up from germline, CDR1 is SGHKS and CDR2 is YYEKEE (reference sequence).

The V and J genes are TRBV18 and TRBJ2-1; 16 nucleotides agree with TRBD2. The V and J ends lost 3 bases and 10 bases, in that order; junction bases with no gene match: 9. From germline, CDR1 is KGHSH and CDR2 LQKENI. The CDR3 has 17 residues. DNA of the CDR3: TGTGCCAGCTCACCGCCGGGACTAGCGGGGGGGTCAGAGGAGCAGTTCTTC. Its translation: CASSPPGLAGGSEEQFF.

V gene TRBV5-1 combines with J gene TRBJ2-1; 8 bases are shared with TRBD2. J gave up 8 bases and V 0 bases, and 4 bases lay outside the gene matches. Germline assignment: CDR1 SGHRS and CDR2 YFSETQ. The CDR3 is 14 amino acids. In DNA, the CDR3 is TGCGCCAGCAGCTTGGTTGGGACTAGGGATGAGCAGTTCTTC. It is translated as CASSLVGTRDEQFF.

CDR3 coding DNA: TGTGCCAGTAGTAGGATACAGGGTAAAGAGACCCAGTACTTC. Protein: CASSRIQGKETQYF. The chain has TRBV19 and TRBJ2-5; D is possibly TRBD1 (6 bases). The CDR3 extends over 14 amino acids. Trimming stripped 4 bases from V and 3 bases from J, with 12 bases between. Germline V gene lookup returns CDR1 LNHDA and CDR2 SQIVND (reference sequence).

The chain uses TRBV11-3 and TRBJ2-3, with D possibly TRBD2 on 6 matching bases. Per the germline V gene, CDR1 is SGHNT and CDR2 is YENEEA. Trimming took 1 base from V and 6 from J, leaving 11 bases between them. CDR3 length: 14 residues. The CDR3 loop reads CASSLAGASDTQYF. As DNA, the CDR3 is TGTGCCAGCAGCTTAGCGGGAGCGTCCGATACGCAGTATTTT. Full variable domain (outside the CDR3, taken from reference TRBV11-3 and TRBJ2-3): EAGVVQSPRYKIIEKKQPVAFWCNPISGHNTLYWYLQNLGQGPELLIRYENEEAVDDSQLPKDRFSAERLKGVDSTLKIQPAELGDSAVYLCASSLAGASDTQYFGPGTRLTVL.

This chain links TRBV10-2 with TRBJ1-4; D is possibly TRBD1 (6 bases). Germline-derived CDR1 and CDR2 are WSHSY and SAAADI. V was clipped by 6 bases and J by 4 bases, with 12 bases between them. The CDR3 covers 14 residues. CDR3 DNA sequence: TGCGCCAGCAGCTCAGGGGACCTTAATGAAAAACTGTTTTTT. This translates into CASSSGDLNEKLFF.

V gene TRBV28 combines with J gene TRBJ2-7; D remains unclear. Per the germline V gene, CDR1 is MDHEN and CDR2 is SYDVKM. V was pared by 7 bases and J by 4 bases, with 20 bases between. The CDR3 contains 15 residues. CDR3 loop: CASITRVAAPYEQYF. CDR3 in DNA: TGTGCCAGCATAACCCGAGTAGCTGCCCCGTACGAGCAGTACTTC. Full variable domain (missing parts from reference TRBV28 and TRBJ2-7): DVKVTQSSRYLVKRTGEKVFLECVQDMDHENMFWYRQDPGLGLRLIYFSYDVKMKEKGDIPEGYSVSREKKERFSLILESASTNQTSMYLCASITRVAAPYEQYFGPGTRLTVT.

The rearrangement joins TRBV2 to TRBJ1-5, with D maybe TRBD1 (6 bases). From germline, CDR1 is SNHLY and CDR2 FYNNEI. CDR3 size: 14 residues. With 6 bases removed from V and 4 bases from J, the gap between germline ends came to 13 bases. The CDR3: CASSRTAVNQPQHF. As DNA, the CDR3 is TGTGCCAGCAGCCGGACAGCCGTAAATCAGCCCCAGCATTTT.

This chain joins TRBV7-2 and TRBJ1-1; D call uncertain. CDR1 and CDR2 from the germline V gene are SGHTA and FQGNSA. The CDR3 spans 11 residues. Deletions cut 2 bases from V and 11 bases from J, with 9 bases between. Here the CDR3 reads CASSLPLAAFF. In nucleotides, the CDR3 is TGTGCCAGCAGCTTACCTCTAGCGGCTTTCTTT.

The chain couples TRBV21-1 to TRBJ2-5; no DNA check was done on the table's D call, TRBD2. TRBV21-1 is described as a pseudogene. This CDR3 contains 13 residues. CDR3 in DNA: TGTGCCAGCAATCAACTACTCCACGAGACCCAGTACTTC. It encodes CASNQLLHETQYF.

The chain has TRBV27 and TRBJ1-2; D perhaps matches TRBD1 (5 bases). Germline CDR1 and CDR2: MNHEY and SMNVEV (reference sequence). The CDR3 contains 14 residues. V gave up 1 base and J gave up 8 bases, with 14 bases separating them. The CDR3 protein is CASSLLRQGGGYTF. In nucleotides, the CDR3 is TGTGCCAGCAGTTTATTAAGGCAGGGTGGAGGCTACACCTTC.

The genes are TRBV5-1 and TRBJ2-1; 8 nucleotides align to TRBD1. Germline V gives CDR1 SGHRS, CDR2 YFSETQ. Germline trimming cut 4 bases from V and 7 bases from J; bases unmatched to any gene: 4. The CDR3 extends over 13 amino acids. CDR3 sequence (DNA): TGCGCCAGCAGCCCGGACAGGGTAAATGAGCAGTTCTTC. Encoded protein: CASSPDRVNEQFF. Based on the CDR3 plus reference TRBV5-1 and TRBJ2-1, the full variable domain is KAGVTQTPRYLIKTRGQQVTLSCSPISGHRSVSWYQQTPGQGLQFLFEYFSETQRNKGNFPGRFSGRQFSNSRSEMNVSTLELGDSALYLCASSPDRVNEQFFGPGTRLTVL.

The chain links TRBV7-6 to TRBJ2-3; 12 bases match TRBD1. Germline CDR1 and CDR2: SGHVS and FNYEAQ. This CDR3 has 17 amino acids. V lost 2 bases and J lost 4; bases outside the gene matches: 7. The CDR3 here is CASSLPGTGGNPDTQYF. CDR3 coding DNA: TGTGCCAGCAGCTTACCGGGGACAGGGGGCAATCCAGATACGCAGTATTTT. Together with reference TRBV7-6 and TRBJ2-3, the CDR3 gives the full variable domain: GAGVSQSPRYKVTKRGQDVALRCDPISGHVSLYWYRQALGQGPEFLTYFNYEAQQDKSGLPNDRFSAERPEGSISTLTIQRTEQRDSAMYRCASSLPGTGGNPDTQYFGPGTRLTVL.

The chain uses TRBV6-5 and TRBJ2-1, with D perhaps TRBD1 (5 bases). The CDR3 totals 13 residues. Trimming took off 6 bases at V and 4 bases at J, with 10 bases between the two ends. The V gene's germline CDR1 is MNHEY and CDR2 SVGAGI. The CDR3 sequence is CASSPGQYNEQFF. The CDR3 bases are TGTGCCAGCAGCCCCGGACAATACAATGAGCAGTTCTTC.

Notes on this clone: The sample holds other DNA sequences that translate to the same CDR3. V usage is TRBV11-2 and J usage is TRBJ1-2; tentatively, D is TRBD1 (5 bases). The germline CDR1 and CDR2 sequences are SGHAT and FQNNGV. This CDR3 is built from 13 residues. The V and J ends lost 5 bases and 3 bases respectively, with 10 bases between them. In DNA form, the CDR3 reads TGTGCCAGCAGCCCCGGACAAGACTATGGCTACACCTTC. Protein: CASSPGQDYGYTF.

The V call is TRBV7-3, the J call TRBJ2-5; 7 bases line up with TRBD2. The CDR3 sequence is 15 residues long. V lost 5 bases, J lost 1 base, and 7 bases stayed unmatched. Germline loops: CDR1 SGHTA, CDR2 FQGTGA. The CDR3 nucleotides read TGTGCCAGCAGCCCAACCTCTAGCGGCCAAGAGACCCAGTACTTC. Its protein product is CASSPTSSGQETQYF.